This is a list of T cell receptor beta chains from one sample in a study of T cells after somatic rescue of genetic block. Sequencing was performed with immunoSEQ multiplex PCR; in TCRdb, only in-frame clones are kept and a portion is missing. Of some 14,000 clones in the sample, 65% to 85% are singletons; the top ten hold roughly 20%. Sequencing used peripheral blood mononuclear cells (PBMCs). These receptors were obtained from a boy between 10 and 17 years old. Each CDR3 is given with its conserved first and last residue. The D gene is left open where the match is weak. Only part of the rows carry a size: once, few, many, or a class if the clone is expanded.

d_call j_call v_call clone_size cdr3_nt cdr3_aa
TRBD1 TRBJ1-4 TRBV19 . TGTGCCAGTAGCCCCTGGAGGGGAGACAGGGACGAAAAACTGTTTTTT CASSPWRGDRDEKLFF
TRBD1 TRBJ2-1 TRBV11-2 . TGTGCCAGCAGCTTTAAGCCAGGACAGGGGGACAATGAGCAGTTCTTC CASSFKPGQGDNEQFF
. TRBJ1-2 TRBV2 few TGTGCCAGCAGTGAAGATAGAGACCCATATATACCGGCTAACTATGGCTACACCTTC CASSEDRDPYIPANYGYTF
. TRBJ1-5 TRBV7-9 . TGTGCCAGCAGCTTAGCGTTTGTACAATATAGCAATCAGCCCCAGCATTTT CASSLAFVQYSNQPQHF
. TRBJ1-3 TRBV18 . TGTGCCAGCTCACCAGGAGTTGGAAACACCATATATTTT CASSPGVGNTIYF
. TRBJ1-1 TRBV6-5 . TGTGCCAGCAGGGAAGCGAGGGTGAACACTGAAGCTTTCTTT CASREARVNTEAFF
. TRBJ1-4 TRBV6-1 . TGTGCCAGCAAAGGACCGAGAGGGGAAAAACTGTTTTTT CASKGPRGEKLFF
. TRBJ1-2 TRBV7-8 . TGTGCCAGCAGCTTAGCTGGCCAGGGGAACTATGGCTACACCTTC CASSLAGQGNYGYTF
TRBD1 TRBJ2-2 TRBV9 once TGTGCCAGCAGCGTCCTACCCCGACAGGGGATAACCGGGGAGCTGTTTTTT CASSVLPRQGITGELFF
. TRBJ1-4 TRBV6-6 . TGTGCCAGCAAGGGACGGCAGGTGGGAGAAAAACTGTTTTTT CASKGRQVGEKLFF
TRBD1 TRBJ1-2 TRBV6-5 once TGTGCCAGCAGAGAGCCGACAGGGCCTTATGGCTACACCTTC CASREPTGPYGYTF
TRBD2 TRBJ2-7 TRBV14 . TGTGCCAGCAGCCAACAACGGAGGACTAGCGGGGACCGCTACGAGCAGTACTTC CASSQQRRTSGDRYEQYF
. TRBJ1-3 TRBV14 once TGTGCCAGCAGCCAAGCGATCCACCCTGGAAACACCATATATTTT CASSQAIHPGNTIYF
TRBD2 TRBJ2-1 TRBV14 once TGTGCCAGCAGCCAAGCCGGGGGGGGCCGCTTTGAGCAGTTCTTC CASSQAGGGRFEQFF
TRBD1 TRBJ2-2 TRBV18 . TGTGCCAGCTCACCAAGGACAGGGTTGAACACCGGGGAGCTGTTTTTT CASSPRTGLNTGELFF
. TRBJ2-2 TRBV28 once TGTGCCAGCAGTTTATGGGCCGGGGAGCTGTTTTTT CASSLWAGELFF
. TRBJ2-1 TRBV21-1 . TGTGCCAGCCCTGGGGTGAGACCTTACAATGAGCAGTTCTTC CASPGVRPYNEQFF
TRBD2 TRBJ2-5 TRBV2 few TGTGCCAGCAGTGATCGTCGTGGGCTAGCGGGGCCCCAGTACTTC CASSDRRGLAGPQYF
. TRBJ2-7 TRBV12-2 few TGTGCAAGTCGCTTGGGCCATTGGGCAGGGGGCCGCTACGAGCAGTACTTC CASRLGHWAGGRYEQYF
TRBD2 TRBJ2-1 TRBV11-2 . TGTGCCAGCAGCTTATTGATCGGCTCGGCGGGAGAGGTTGAGCAGTTCTTC CASSLLIGSAGEVEQFF
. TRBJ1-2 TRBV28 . TGTGCCAGCAGTTTATATTTGGGTATCGGCGGCGGCTACACCTTC CASSLYLGIGGGYTF
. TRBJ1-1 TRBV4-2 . TGTGCCAGCAGCCAAGGACTGGAAAGCACTGAAGCTTTCTTT CASSQGLESTEAFF
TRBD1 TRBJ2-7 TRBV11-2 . TGTGCCAGCAGCTTAACCCCAGGGGGCACCTACGAGCAGTACTTC CASSLTPGGTYEQYF
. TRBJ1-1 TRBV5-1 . TGCGCCAGCAGCTTTACAGGATGGGACACTGAAGCTTTCTTT CASSFTGWDTEAFF
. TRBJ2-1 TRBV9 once TGTGCCAGCAGCAACCGGGACTACAATGAGCAGTTCTTC CASSNRDYNEQFF
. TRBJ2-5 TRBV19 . TGTGCCAGTAGTATTAGCCCCTCGGGTGGCGGAGAGACCCAGTACTTC CASSISPSGGGETQYF
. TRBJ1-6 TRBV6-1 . TGTGCCAGCAGGGCAGGGTGGGACCAAGGTTCACCCCTCCACTTT CASRAGWDQGSPLHF
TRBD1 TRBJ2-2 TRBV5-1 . TGCGCCAGCAGCCCCTTAGGTCCGGGACAGGGTGGAAGCGGGGAGCTGTTTTTT CASSPLGPGQGGSGELFF
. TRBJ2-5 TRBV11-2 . TGTGCCAGCAGCTTAGGGATAACGGAGACCCAGTACTTC CASSLGITETQYF
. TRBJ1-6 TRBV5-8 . TGTGCCAGCAGCTTGGTACTCGTTCTTAATTCACCCCTCCACTTT CASSLVLVLNSPLHF
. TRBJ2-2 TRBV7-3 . TGTGCCAGCAGCTTTTGGCAGGCGGGCACCGGGGAGCTGTTTTTT CASSFWQAGTGELFF
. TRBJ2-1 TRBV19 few TGTGCCAGTAGTATCCACTTAGAGGAGCAGTTCTTC CASSIHLEEQFF